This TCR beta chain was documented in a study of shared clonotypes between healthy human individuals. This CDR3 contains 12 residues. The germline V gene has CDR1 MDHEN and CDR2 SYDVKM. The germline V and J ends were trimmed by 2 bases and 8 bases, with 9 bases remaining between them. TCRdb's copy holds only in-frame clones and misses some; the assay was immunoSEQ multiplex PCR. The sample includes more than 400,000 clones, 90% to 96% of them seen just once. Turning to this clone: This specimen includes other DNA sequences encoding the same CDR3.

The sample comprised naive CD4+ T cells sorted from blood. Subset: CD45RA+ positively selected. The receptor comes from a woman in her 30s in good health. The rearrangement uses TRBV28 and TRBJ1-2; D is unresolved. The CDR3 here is CASSLVGFGYTF. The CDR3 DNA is TGTGCCAGCAGTTTAGTGGGGTTCGGCTACACCTTC.